These 27 T cell receptor beta chains share one sample of origin, sequenced in a study of cytomegalovirus exposure and HLA in healthy donors. Vbeta (60) and Jbeta (13) primers were used in the PCR. Using immunoSEQ multiplex PCR, the repertoire was profiled, and TCRdb retains in-frame clones only, with some absent. Recorded here are around 100,000 clones; the top ten clones represent around 6.5%. Sample: PBMCs. The receptors were gathered from a man between 35 and 55 years old in good health and CMV-seropositive.

This chain links TRBV7-9 with TRBJ1-2, with TRBD1 matching 7 bases. Germline V CDR1 and CDR2: SEHNR, FQNEAQ (reference sequence). Trimming removed 1 base from V and 4 bases from J; junction bases left unmatched: 6. This CDR3 has 15 amino acids. For the CDR3, the DNA is TGTGCCAGCAGCTTAGTAGGGGGCGAGGTCTATGGCTACACCTTC. It is translated as CASSLVGGEVYGYTF.

This CDR3 reads CASLPQEPVRTREYF. In DNA, the CDR3 is TGTGCCAGCCTACCTCAAGAACCGGTCCGGACTAGGGAGTACTTC. This chain joins TRBV28 and TRBJ2-7, with 7 bases fitting TRBD2. The CDR3 is made up of 15 amino acids. The V gene's germline CDR1 is MDHEN and CDR2 SYDVKM. J gave up 11 bases and V 8 bases, and 21 bases lay outside the gene matches.

This sequence joins TRBV27 and TRBJ2-7; 10 nucleotides line up with TRBD2. Germline V gives CDR1 MNHEY, CDR2 SMNVEV (reference sequence). Unmatched junction bases numbered 12, after V lost 6 bases and J lost 7 bases. This CDR3 is built from 15 residues. The CDR3 sequence is CASSYRGAGGYEQYF. CDR3 nucleotide sequence: TGTGCCAGCAGCTACCGGGGAGCGGGAGGGTATGAGCAGTACTTC.

The rearrangement uses TRBV18 and TRBJ2-2, with 7 bases fitting TRBD2. CDR1 and CDR2 from the germline V gene are KGHSH and LQKENI. The CDR3 has 16 amino acids. After removal of 2 bases from V and 4 bases from J, the junction contained 7 bases not matched to a gene. CDR3 region: CASSPGNRLATGELFF. CDR3 nucleotides: TGTGCCAGCTCACCAGGGAACAGACTAGCCACCGGGGAGCTGTTTTTT.

The chain links TRBV28 to TRBJ2-7, with 8 bases lining up with TRBD1. Germline-derived CDR1 and CDR2 are MDHEN and SYDVKM. The CDR3 totals 16 residues. V was clipped by 2 bases and J by 3 bases; unmatched bases: 9. For the CDR3, the DNA is TGTGCCAGCAGTTTAGGTCCCAGGGGGCTGTTCTACGAGCAGTACTTC. Its protein product is CASSLGPRGLFYEQYF.

The chain couples TRBV15 to TRBJ2-7; D may be TRBD1 (6 bases). The CDR3 contains 15 residues. V lost 3 bases, J lost 2 bases, and 14 bases lay in between. The germline V gene has CDR1 LNHNV and CDR2 YYDKDF (reference sequence). The CDR3 spells CATSSPGHGAYEQYF. The CDR3 coding sequence is TGTGCCACCAGCAGTCCGGGACACGGGGCCTACGAGCAGTACTTC.

The chain employs TRBV7-9 and TRBJ1-4; no reliable D call. CDR1 and CDR2 from the germline V gene are SEHNR and FQNEAQ (reference sequence). There are 13 residues in the CDR3. V lost 6 bases to trimming and J lost 0 bases, with 5 bases between them. DNA for the CDR3: TGTGCCAGCAGGGTAGCAACTAATGAAAAACTGTTTTTT. Its translation: CASRVATNEKLFF.

Written as DNA, the CDR3 is TGCAGCGTTGGATTTCGGGGAGGGTGGGCCAAAAACATTCAGTACTTC. This sequence encodes CSVGFRGGWAKNIQYF. V gene TRBV29-1 combines with J gene TRBJ2-4, with 7 positions matching TRBD2. The CDR3 totals 16 residues. Germline V CDR1 and CDR2: SQVTM, ANQGSEA. The V gene end was trimmed by 4 bases and the J gene end by 1 base; junction bases not matched to a gene: 10.

V and J are TRBV28 and TRBJ1-1; D gene unclear. The ends were cut back, 1 base at V and 1 base at J, with 22 bases in the middle. CDR1 and CDR2 from the germline V gene are MDHEN and SYDVKM. This CDR3 is 19 amino acids long. CDR3 nucleotide sequence: TGTGCCAGCAGTTTATTCGGAGGCTCCAAAGCCTTAAAGAACACTGAAGCTTTCTTT. Translated, it gives CASSLFGGSKALKNTEAFF.

This chain joins TRBV9 and TRBJ2-2, with 14 positions matching TRBD2. Unmatched junction bases numbered 12, after V lost 4 bases and J lost 7 bases. Germline V gene data show CDR1 as SGDLS and CDR2 as YYNGEE. There are 18 residues in the CDR3. In DNA, the CDR3 is TGTGCCAGCAGCCCCGGGACTAGCGGGAGTGGGCTGGACGGGGAGCTGTTTTTT. This gives the protein CASSPGTSGSGLDGELFF.

The chain recombines TRBV6-5 with TRBJ1-2, with TRBD1 identical over 7 bases. There are 14 residues in the CDR3. Germline V lookup: CDR1 MNHEY, CDR2 SVGAGI. The ends lost 2 bases at V and 7 bases at J; junction bases unmatched: 7. CDR3 DNA sequence: TGTGCCAGCAGTTACAGTCAGGGGGTTGGTGGCTACACCTTC. This gives the protein CASSYSQGVGGYTF.

V is TRBV11-2 and J is TRBJ1-2, with 10 bases that match TRBD1. This CDR3 has 14 residues. From germline, CDR1 is SGHAT and CDR2 FQNNGV. V shed 3 bases and J 4 bases; nucleotides not matched to a gene: 2. The CDR3 sequence is CASSFGQGGYGYTF. The CDR3 nucleotides are TGTGCCAGCAGCTTTGGACAGGGGGGCTATGGCTACACCTTC.

The chain recombines TRBV5-4 with TRBJ1-3; 7 bases fit TRBD1. V dropped 4 bases and J dropped 0; count of bases not matched to a gene: 7. The germline V gene has CDR1 SGHNT and CDR2 YYREEE (reference sequence). The CDR3 length is 16 residues. CDR3 in DNA: TGTGCCAGCAGCGCGAACCGGGACAGCTCTGGAAACACCATATATTTT. Protein product: CASSANRDSSGNTIYF.

The J gene is TRBJ2-2, the V gene TRBV19; the match to TRBD2 covers 7 bases. Per germline, CDR1 LNHDA and CDR2 SQIVND (reference sequence). This CDR3 comprises 13 residues. J gave up 10 bases and V 5 bases, and 7 bases lay outside the gene matches. The CDR3 reads CASSSRGRMELFF. In nucleotides, the CDR3 is TGTGCCAGTAGTTCGCGCGGGAGAATGGAGCTGTTTTTT.

This chain connects TRBV15 to TRBJ2-7; 7 nucleotides agree with TRBD2. The CDR3 is made up of 15 amino acids. V was clipped by 1 base and J by 5 bases; unmatched bases: 8. Germline-derived CDR1 and CDR2 are LNHNV and YYDKDF (reference sequence). Written as DNA, the CDR3 is TGTGCCACCAGCAGAGGGGCGGCGGGAGCTCACGAGCAGTACTTC. Translated: CATSRGAAGAHEQYF.

The chain uses TRBV5-4 and TRBJ2-7; no firm D call. Germline assignment: CDR1 SGHNT and CDR2 YYREEE (reference sequence). Between the trimmed V and J ends, which lost 0 bases and 5 bases, there was a span of 3 bases. The CDR3 contains 11 residues. CDR3 sequence: CASSLGHEQYF. CDR3 coding DNA: TGTGCCAGCAGCTTGGGGCACGAGCAGTACTTC.

The chain carries TRBV5-1 and TRBJ2-3, with TRBD2 matching over 15 bases. From germline, CDR1 is SGHRS and CDR2 YFSETQ. The CDR3 consists of 18 residues. After removal of 5 bases from V and 0 bases from J, the junction contained 7 bases not matched to a gene. CDR3 nucleotides: TGCGCCAGCAGTTGTTGTGGACTAGCGGGAGGGAGCACAGATACGCAGTATTTT. Protein product: CASSCCGLAGGSTDTQYF.

This sequence joins TRBV30 and TRBJ1-4, with D maybe TRBD1 (5 bases). Germline-derived CDR1 and CDR2 are GTSNPN and SVGIG (reference sequence). V dropped 8 bases and J dropped 2 bases, with 18 bases sitting between them. The CDR3 loop spans 15 amino acids. The CDR3 region has the DNA TGTGCCCGCACCGGTGGGGCTGGCACTAATGAAAAACTGTTTTTT. Residues: CARTGGAGTNEKLFF.

The chain uses TRBV10-3 and TRBJ2-5; a possible D gene is TRBD1 (6 bases). Germline V gene data show CDR1 as ENHRY and CDR2 as SYGVKD. The CDR3 sequence is 12 residues long. The ends were cut back, 4 bases at V and 3 bases at J, with 6 bases in the middle. The CDR3 bases are TGTGCCATCAGTGGACAGGAAGAGACCCAGTACTTC. This translates into CAISGQEETQYF.

The chain is built from TRBV28 and TRBJ2-7; the match to TRBD2 covers 8 bases. This CDR3 is built from 14 residues. Germline CDR1 reads MDHEN; CDR2 reads SYDVKM. V gave up 3 bases and J gave up 4 bases; unmatched junction bases: 5. CDR3 sequence (DNA): TGTGCCAGCAGTTTTCCGGGCGGGAGGTACGAGCAGTACTTC. It specifies CASSFPGGRYEQYF.

The V gene is TRBV28, the J gene TRBJ2-7; D unresolved. Germline V CDR1 and CDR2: MDHEN, SYDVKM. This CDR3 is built from 13 residues. V dropped 4 bases and J dropped 0 bases, with 7 bases sitting between them. The CDR3 DNA reads as TGTGCCAGCAGTTATCCGGGCTCCTACGAGCAGTACTTC. Its translation: CASSYPGSYEQYF.

The chain carries TRBV28 and TRBJ2-7, with 11 nucleotides matching TRBD2. The CDR3 has 14 residues. CDR1 is MDHEN and CDR2 is SYDVKM in the germline V gene. The trim removed 8 bases at V and 0 bases at J, leaving 3 bases unmatched. The CDR3 sequence: CASFTSGGSYEQYF. CDR3 DNA: TGTGCCAGCTTCACTAGCGGGGGCTCCTACGAGCAGTACTTC.

The gene calls are TRBV2 and TRBJ2-1; 8 bases line up with TRBD1. V lost 4 bases, J lost 6 bases, and 8 bases stayed unmatched. The CDR3 runs 15 residues. CDR1 is SNHLY and CDR2 is FYNNEI in the germline V gene. CDR3 DNA: TGTGCCAGCAGTGTTCAGGGGGCTCCCCCCAATGAGCAGTTCTTC. Translation: CASSVQGAPPNEQFF.

V gene TRBV9 combines with J gene TRBJ2-1, with 8 bases fitting TRBD2. The CDR3 is made up of 17 amino acids. Germline V gives CDR1 SGDLS, CDR2 YYNGEE. V lost 4 bases and J lost 6; bases outside the gene matches: 15. CDR3 in DNA: TGTGCCAGCAGCCTTCCTCCGAGCGGGAGCGGTAGCAATGAGCAGTTCTTC. Protein product: CASSLPPSGSGSNEQFF. The entire variable domain, with the rest obtained from reference TRBV9 and TRBJ2-1, is as follows: DSGVTQTPKHLITATGQRVTLRCSPRSGDLSVYWYQQSLDQGLQFLIQYYNGEERAKGNILERFSAQQFPDLHSELNLSSLELGDSALYFCASSLPPSGSGSNEQFFGPGTRLTVL.

The V and J genes are TRBV6-1 and TRBJ1-5; D ambiguous. V lost 4 bases and J lost 3, with 13 bases in between. The CDR3 totals 15 residues. CDR1 and CDR2 (germline): MNHNS, SASEGT. CDR3 residues: CASSGSTVLNQPQHF. The CDR3 DNA reads TGTGCCAGCAGTGGTAGTACAGTTCTCAATCAGCCCCAGCATTTT.

The chain joins TRBV4-1 to TRBJ2-2; perhaps TRBD1 as D (6 bases). This CDR3 contains 15 residues. V was pared by 2 bases and J by 5 bases, with 12 bases between. The germline CDR1 and CDR2 sequences are MGHRA and YSYEKL. CDR3 amino acids: CASSQNRVGTGELFF. CDR3 DNA: TGCGCCAGCAGCCAAAACAGGGTCGGGACCGGGGAGCTGTTTTTT.

Concerning this clone: Other DNA sequences in this sample translate to the same CDR3. This chain joins TRBV9 and TRBJ1-1; D may be TRBD1 (5 bases). Per the germline V gene, CDR1 is SGDLS and CDR2 is YYNGEE. V was cut by 2 bases and J by 1 base, with 9 bases left in between. The CDR3 length is 14 residues. CDR3 bases: TGTGCCAGCAGCGTCGGGGGATCGAACACTGAAGCTTTCTTT. Encoded protein: CASSVGGSNTEAFF.